The 26 T cell receptor beta chains listed next were all sequenced from one sample in a study of cytomegalovirus exposure and HLA in healthy donors. It was with 60 Vbeta and 13 Jbeta primers that the PCR ran. Using immunoSEQ multiplex PCR, the repertoire was profiled, and TCRdb retains in-frame clones only, with some absent. The sample shows 150,000 to 200,000 clones, about 80% of them seen only once. Sequencing was carried out using PBMCs. The receptors stem from a young man in good health and CMV-seronegative.

This clone came up many times. V usage is TRBV11-2 and J usage is TRBJ1-5; D possibly corresponds to TRBD1 (6 bases). Trimming pared 3 bases from V and 3 bases from J, leaving 12 bases between. The CDR3 runs 15 residues. The germline V gene has CDR1 SGHAT and CDR2 FQNNGV. CDR3 loop: CASSFGRDTNQPQHF. CDR3 coding DNA: TGTGCCAGCAGCTTTGGCCGGGACACCAATCAGCCCCAGCATTTT.

The chain joins TRBV28 to TRBJ2-1, with TRBD2 as a possible D gene (6 bases). This CDR3 has 15 residues. The V gene's germline CDR1 is MDHEN and CDR2 SYDVKM. V dropped 6 bases and J dropped 0 bases, with 12 bases sitting between them. CDR3 amino acids: CASSLASNSYNEQFF. The CDR3 region has the DNA TGTGCCAGCAGCCTAGCGTCCAACTCCTACAATGAGCAGTTCTTC. Full variable domain (rest looked up from reference TRBV28 and TRBJ2-1): DVKVTQSSRYLVKRTGEKVFLECVQDMDHENMFWYRQDPGLGLRLIYFSYDVKMKEKGDIPEGYSVSREKKERFSLILESASTNQTSMYLCASSLASNSYNEQFFGPGTRLTVL.

The chain employs TRBV5-1 and TRBJ1-1, with D perhaps matching TRBD1 (5 bases). The CDR3 is 14 residues long. Trimming took 3 bases from V and 5 from J, leaving 14 bases between them. The germline V gene has CDR1 SGHRS and CDR2 YFSETQ. Written as DNA, the CDR3 is TGCGCCAGCAGCTATAACGGGGGGTCAACTGAAGCTTTCTTT. Translation: CASSYNGGSTEAFF.

The chain couples TRBV28 to TRBJ2-4, with a possible D match to TRBD1 (6 bases). Trimming shortened V by 6 bases and J by 6 bases, and 18 bases separated the two germline ends. Germline loops: CDR1 MDHEN, CDR2 SYDVKM. The CDR3 sequence is 15 residues long. Here the CDR3 DNA reads TGTGCCAGCAGAACCCCAGGGGTTGGTGTAAACATTCAGTACTTC. It specifies CASRTPGVGVNIQYF.

This clone was counted once. V and J are TRBV9 and TRBJ2-3, with 16 bases lining up with TRBD2. There are 22 residues in the CDR3. V dropped 4 bases and J dropped 3; count of bases not matched to a gene: 20. Germline CDR1 SGDLS, CDR2 YYNGEE. The CDR3 DNA reads as TGTGCCAGCAGCCCCAATTTATTTCCGGGACTAGCGGGAGGGTATAGAACAGATACGCAGTATTTT. It specifies CASSPNLFPGLAGGYRTDTQYF.

This rearrangement joins TRBV4-1 to TRBJ1-1, with TRBD1 matching over 10 bases. CDR3 length equals 15 residues. J lost 6 bases, V lost 4 bases, and 8 bases had no gene match. The germline CDR1 and CDR2 sequences are MGHRA and YSYEKL. The CDR3, as DNA: TGCGCCAGCAGCCGGAAGGACAGGGGGTTGGCTGAAGCTTTCTTT. Its translation: CASSRKDRGLAEAFF.

The chain joins TRBV19 to TRBJ1-2, with D unresolved. Trimming pared 8 bases from V and 8 bases from J, leaving 12 bases between. The CDR3 is made up of 11 amino acids. Germline CDR1 is LNHDA and CDR2 is SQIVND (reference sequence). The CDR3 DNA reads TGTGCCAGTGGCACAGTGGGCGGCTACACCTTC. Amino acids: CASGTVGGYTF.

J is TRBJ2-7 and V is TRBV5-1, with D maybe TRBD2 (5 bases). Germline CDR1 and CDR2: SGHRS and YFSETQ. Trimming took 5 bases from V and 7 from J, leaving 10 bases between them. This CDR3 has 11 amino acids. The CDR3 loop reads CASRLRDEQYF. The DNA of the CDR3 is TGCGCCAGCAGGCTGAGGGATGAGCAGTACTTC. The full variable domain, completed using reference TRBV5-1 and TRBJ2-7, is KAGVTQTPRYLIKTRGQQVTLSCSPISGHRSVSWYQQTPGQGLQFLFEYFSETQRNKGNFPGRFSGRQFSNSRSEMNVSTLELGDSALYLCASRLRDEQYFGPGTRLTVT.

The chain employs TRBV7-2 and TRBJ1-1; D not resolved. V lost 5 bases and J 1 base, leaving 8 bases between the germline ends. Germline-derived CDR1 and CDR2 are SGHTA and FQGNSA. This CDR3 has 13 residues. Here the CDR3 DNA reads TGTGCCAGCAGCCAATCTAGGAACACTGAAGCTTTCTTT. This sequence encodes CASSQSRNTEAFF. The complete variable domain, with remaining parts taken from reference TRBV7-2 and TRBJ1-1, reads GAGVSQSPSNKVTEKGKDVELRCDPISGHTALYWYRQSLGQGLEFLIYFQGNSAPDKSGLPSDRFSAERTGGSVSTLTIQRTQQEDSAVYLCASSQSRNTEAFFGQGTRLTVV.

This chain joins TRBV15 and TRBJ2-5; 9 bases agree with TRBD2. V lost 1 base to trimming and J lost 4 bases; unmatched junction nucleotides: 13. CDR1 is LNHNV and CDR2 is YYDKDF in the germline V gene (reference sequence). This CDR3 has 18 amino acids. The DNA of the CDR3 is TGTGCCACCAGCAGAGGAGGGGAGGGTAGCGGGAGATTAGAGACCCAGTACTTC. Translated, it gives CATSRGGEGSGRLETQYF.

V usage is TRBV7-9 and J usage is TRBJ2-1; a possible D gene is TRBD2 (5 bases). There are 14 residues in the CDR3. Germline CDR1 is SEHNR and CDR2 is FQNEAQ (reference sequence). V dropped 0 bases and J dropped 9 bases, with 12 bases sitting between them. This CDR3 reads CASSLAGDLTEQFF. The CDR3 DNA follows: TGTGCCAGCAGCTTAGCGGGAGACCTTACTGAGCAGTTCTTC. Variable domain in full (rest from reference TRBV7-9 and TRBJ2-1): DTGVSQNPRHKITKRGQNVTFRCDPISEHNRLYWYRQTLGQGPEFLTYFQNEAQLEKSRLLSDRFSAERPKGSFSTLEIQRTEQGDSAMYLCASSLAGDLTEQFFGPGTRLTVL.

The rearrangement joins TRBV9 to TRBJ2-5, with TRBD1 matching 7 bases. The J segment lost 9 bases and the V segment lost 0 bases, leaving 8 bases of the junction unmatched. Germline V CDR1 and CDR2: SGDLS, YYNGEE. This CDR3 is 14 amino acids long. The DNA of the CDR3 is TGTGCCAGCAGCGTAGCCCAGGGGGTTGGGGCCCAGTACTTC. This gives the protein CASSVAQGVGAQYF.

This clone was detected a few times. The rearrangement links TRBV7-9 to TRBJ2-7; TRBD1 aligns across 10 bases. The ends lost 4 bases at V and 2 bases at J; junction bases unmatched: 8. The CDR3 totals 16 residues. The germline CDR1 and CDR2 sequences are SEHNR and FQNEAQ (reference sequence). CDR3 bases: TGTGCCAGCAGCTCCCGCCCGGGACAGGGGACCTACGAGCAGTACTTC. Residues: CASSSRPGQGTYEQYF. The variable domain in full, with the rest retrieved from reference TRBV7-9 and TRBJ2-7, is DTGVSQNPRHKITKRGQNVTFRCDPISEHNRLYWYRQTLGQGPEFLTYFQNEAQLEKSRLLSDRFSAERPKGSFSTLEIQRTEQGDSAMYLCASSSRPGQGTYEQYFGPGTRLTVT.

The rearrangement uses TRBV7-6 and TRBJ2-1, with D possibly being TRBD1 (5 bases). V lost 6 bases, J lost 2 bases, and 11 bases lay in between. Germline CDR1 reads SGHVS; CDR2 reads FNYEAQ. The CDR3 consists of 14 residues. CDR3: CASSQVGPYNEQFF. DNA of the CDR3: TGTGCCAGCAGTCAAGTGGGGCCCTACAATGAGCAGTTCTTC.

The rearrangement uses TRBV10-2 and TRBJ2-3, with TRBD2 matching 11 bases. With 8 bases clipped from V and 2 bases from J, the junction kept 3 bases outside the gene matches. This CDR3 is 14 amino acids long. Germline CDR1 reads WSHSY; CDR2 reads SAAADI. The CDR3 reads CASGSGRVTDTQYF. For the CDR3, the DNA is TGCGCCAGCGGTAGCGGGAGGGTCACAGATACGCAGTATTTT.

The chain employs TRBV19 and TRBJ2-2; TRBD1 agrees at 10 bases. Germline V gene lookup returns CDR1 LNHDA and CDR2 SQIVND (reference sequence). V was pared by 6 bases and J by 4 bases, with 5 bases of the junction left unmatched. The length of the CDR3 is 15 residues. CDR3 sequence (DNA): TGTGCCAGTAGAGGGACAGGGGTAGCCACCGGGGAGCTGTTTTTT. Translating gives CASRGTGVATGELFF.

Only a few counts were recorded for this clone. The chain combines TRBV2 with TRBJ1-5, with 9 positions matching TRBD1. Per germline, CDR1 SNHLY and CDR2 FYNNEI. CDR3 length: 18 residues. V was clipped by 6 bases and J by 0 bases; unmatched bases: 12. CDR3 in DNA: TGTGCCAGCAGCGCAACCGGGACAGGGATCACTAGCAATCAGCCCCAGCATTTT. Translation: CASSATGTGITSNQPQHF.

This chain connects TRBV2 to TRBJ2-1; 7 positions agree with TRBD2. The CDR3 covers 12 residues. The ends lost 9 bases at V and 8 bases at J; junction bases unmatched: 7. The germline gives CDR1 SNHLY, CDR2 FYNNEI. CDR3 bases: TGTGCCAGGAGTTGGGGAGGGGATGAGCAGTTCTTC. It translates to CARSWGGDEQFF.

This chain links TRBV5-1 with TRBJ1-1; D may be TRBD1 (6 bases). Trimming left V 2 bases short and J 1 base short, with 9 bases between. The CDR3 is 14 amino acids. Per the germline V gene, CDR1 is SGHRS and CDR2 is YFSETQ. The CDR3 reads CASSLQGTNTEAFF. Written as DNA, the CDR3 is TGCGCCAGCAGCTTACAGGGTACGAACACTGAAGCTTTCTTT.

This rearrangement joins TRBV7-3 to TRBJ2-2; D not certain. Germline V CDR1 and CDR2: SGHTA, FQGTGA. V lost 5 bases and J 6 bases, leaving 4 bases between the germline ends. The length of the CDR3 is 11 residues. The CDR3 reads CASSQSGELFF. CDR3 DNA sequence: TGTGCCAGCAGCCAATCCGGGGAGCTGTTTTTT.

The V gene is TRBV10-1, the J gene TRBJ2-1, with TRBD2 identical over 12 bases. The CDR3 contains 15 residues. CDR1 and CDR2 (germline): WNHNN, SYGVQD (reference sequence). After removal of 5 bases from V and 8 bases from J, the junction contained 7 bases not matched to a gene. CDR3 nucleotide sequence: TGCGCCAGCAGTTGGCTAGCGGGAGGGCGTGATGAGCAGTTCTTC. Translating it yields CASSWLAGGRDEQFF.

The chain's CDR3 is CASSPRWGLAADNEQFF. The DNA of the CDR3 is TGTGCCAGCAGCCCTAGATGGGGACTAGCCGCGGACAATGAGCAGTTCTTC. The V gene is TRBV7-9, the J gene TRBJ2-1; 9 bases line up with TRBD2. The CDR3 length is 17 residues. V was clipped by 5 bases and J by 5 bases; unmatched bases: 13. CDR1 and CDR2 from the germline V gene are SEHNR and FQNEAQ (reference sequence).

The CDR3 spells CSVGTGSYEQYF. The DNA of the CDR3 is TGCAGCGTTGGCACCGGGAGCTACGAGCAGTACTTC. The rearrangement links TRBV29-1 to TRBJ2-7; TRBD2 is a possible D gene (6 bases). This CDR3 spans 12 amino acids. Germline CDR1 reads SQVTM; CDR2 reads ANQGSEA. Trimming pared 4 bases from V and 3 bases from J, leaving 10 bases between.

This chain uses TRBV6-5 with TRBJ2-7, with D perhaps matching TRBD1 (5 bases). V was cut by 6 bases and J by 2 bases, with 11 bases left in between. The CDR3 extends over 13 amino acids. The germline gives CDR1 MNHEY, CDR2 SVGAGI. CDR3: CASSLQVTYEQYF. The CDR3 DNA reads TGTGCCAGCAGCTTACAGGTAACCTACGAGCAGTACTTC.

The CDR3 DNA reads TGTGCCAATCCGACAGGGAGACGACGCCCTGAAGCTTTCTTT. Its protein is CANPTGRRRPEAFF. The chain has TRBV6-5 and TRBJ1-1; 7 nucleotides line up with TRBD1. The germline gives CDR1 MNHEY, CDR2 SVGAGI. The V gene end was trimmed by 10 bases and the J gene end by 6 bases; junction bases not matched to a gene: 14. The CDR3 sequence is 14 residues long.

The chain uses TRBV5-1 and TRBJ1-1; D is perhaps TRBD1 (6 bases). This CDR3 contains 14 residues. V lost 4 bases and J lost 0, with 10 bases in between. Germline V gives CDR1 SGHRS, CDR2 YFSETQ. The CDR3 nucleotides read TGCGCCAGCAGCAGGGGGACCATGAACACTGAAGCTTTCTTT. This codes for CASSRGTMNTEAFF.